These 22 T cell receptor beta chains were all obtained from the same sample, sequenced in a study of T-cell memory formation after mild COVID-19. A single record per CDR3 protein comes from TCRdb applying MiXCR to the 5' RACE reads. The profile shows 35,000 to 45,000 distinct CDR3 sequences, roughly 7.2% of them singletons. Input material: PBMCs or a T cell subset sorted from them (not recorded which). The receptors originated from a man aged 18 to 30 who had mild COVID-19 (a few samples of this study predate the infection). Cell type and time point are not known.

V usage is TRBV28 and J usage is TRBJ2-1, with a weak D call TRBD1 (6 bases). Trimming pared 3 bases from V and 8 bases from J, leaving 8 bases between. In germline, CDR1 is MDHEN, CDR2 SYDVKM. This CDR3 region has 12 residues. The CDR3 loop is CASSFQGYEQFF. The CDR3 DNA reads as TGTGCCAGCAGTTTTCAGGGGTATGAGCAGTTCTTC.

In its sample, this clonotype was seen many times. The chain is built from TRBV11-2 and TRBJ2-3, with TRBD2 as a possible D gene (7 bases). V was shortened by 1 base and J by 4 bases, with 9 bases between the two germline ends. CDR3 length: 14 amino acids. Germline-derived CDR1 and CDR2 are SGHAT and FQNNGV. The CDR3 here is CASSLGGGPDTQYF. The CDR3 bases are TGTGCCAGCAGCTTAGGGGGGGGGCCAGATACGCAGTATTTT.

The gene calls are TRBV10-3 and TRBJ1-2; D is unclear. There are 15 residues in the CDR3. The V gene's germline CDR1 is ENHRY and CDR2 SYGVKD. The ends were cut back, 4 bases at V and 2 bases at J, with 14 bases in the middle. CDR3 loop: CAISATQQGNYGYTF. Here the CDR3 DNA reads TGTGCCATCAGTGCCACCCAGCAAGGAAACTATGGCTACACCTTC.

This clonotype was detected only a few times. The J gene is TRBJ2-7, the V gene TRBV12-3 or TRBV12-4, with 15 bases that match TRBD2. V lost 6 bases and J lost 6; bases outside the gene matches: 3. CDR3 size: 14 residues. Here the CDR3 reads CASRRTSGGAEQYF. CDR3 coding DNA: TGTGCCAGCAGGAGGACTAGCGGGGGGGCCGAGCAGTACTTC.

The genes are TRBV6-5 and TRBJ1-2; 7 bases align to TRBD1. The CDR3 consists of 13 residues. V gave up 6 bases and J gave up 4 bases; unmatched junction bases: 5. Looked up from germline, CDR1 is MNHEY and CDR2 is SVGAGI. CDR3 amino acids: CASRPDRFYGYTF. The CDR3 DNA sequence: TGTGCCAGCAGACCGGACAGGTTCTATGGCTACACCTTC.

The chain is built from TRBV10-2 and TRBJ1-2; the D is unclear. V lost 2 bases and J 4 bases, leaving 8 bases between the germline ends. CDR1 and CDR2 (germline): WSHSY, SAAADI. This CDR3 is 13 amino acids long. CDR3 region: CASSEKAIYGYTF. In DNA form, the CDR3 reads TGCGCCAGCAGTGAGAAGGCAATCTATGGCTACACCTTC.

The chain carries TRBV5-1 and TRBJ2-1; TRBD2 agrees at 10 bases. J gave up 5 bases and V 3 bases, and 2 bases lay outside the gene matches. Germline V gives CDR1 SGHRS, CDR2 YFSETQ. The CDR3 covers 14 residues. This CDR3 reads CASSYGLADNEQFF. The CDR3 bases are TGCGCCAGCAGCTATGGACTAGCGGACAATGAGCAGTTCTTC.

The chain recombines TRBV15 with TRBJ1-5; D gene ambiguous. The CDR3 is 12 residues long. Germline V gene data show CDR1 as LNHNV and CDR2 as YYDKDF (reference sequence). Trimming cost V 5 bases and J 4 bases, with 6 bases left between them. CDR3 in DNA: TGTGCCACCAGCGGCTTAAATCAGCCCCAGCATTTT. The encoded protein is CATSGLNQPQHF.

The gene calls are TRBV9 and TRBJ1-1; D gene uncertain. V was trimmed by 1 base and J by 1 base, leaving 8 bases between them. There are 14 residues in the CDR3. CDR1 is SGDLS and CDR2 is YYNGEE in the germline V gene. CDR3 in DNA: TGTGCCAGCAGCGTAACGCCGGCGAACACTGAAGCTTTCTTT. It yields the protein CASSVTPANTEAFF.

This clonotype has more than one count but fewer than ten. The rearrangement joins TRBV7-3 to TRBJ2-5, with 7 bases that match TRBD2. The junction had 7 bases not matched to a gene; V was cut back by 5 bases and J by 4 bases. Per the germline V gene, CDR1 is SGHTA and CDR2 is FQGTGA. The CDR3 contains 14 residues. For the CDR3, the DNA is TGTGCCAGCAGCCCAAGCGGGGTTGGAGAGACCCAGTACTTC. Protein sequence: CASSPSGVGETQYF.

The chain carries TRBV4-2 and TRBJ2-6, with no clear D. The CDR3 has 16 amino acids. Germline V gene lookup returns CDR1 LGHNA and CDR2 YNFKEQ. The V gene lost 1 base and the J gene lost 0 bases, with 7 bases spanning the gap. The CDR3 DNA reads TGTGCCAGCAGCCAAGGGACCCTCTCTGGGGCCAACGTCCTGACTTTC. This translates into CASSQGTLSGANVLTF.

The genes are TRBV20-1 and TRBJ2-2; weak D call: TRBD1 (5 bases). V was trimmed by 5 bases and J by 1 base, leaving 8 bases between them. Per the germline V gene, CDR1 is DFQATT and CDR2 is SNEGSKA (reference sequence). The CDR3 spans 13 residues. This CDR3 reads CSAPGQNTGELFF. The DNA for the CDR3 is TGCAGTGCTCCCGGACAGAACACCGGGGAGCTGTTTTTT.

CDR3 nucleotides: TGCAGCGTTCGCCCTGGCGGTCGGTCCTACGAGCAGTACTTC. The encoded protein is CSVRPGGRSYEQYF. The chain carries TRBV29-1 and TRBJ2-7, with unresolved D. V lost 5 bases, J lost 1 base, and 15 bases lay in between. The length of the CDR3 is 14 residues. Germline V lookup: CDR1 SQVTM, CDR2 ANQGSEA.

The CDR3 coding sequence is TGCGCCAGCAGCCGAAACCCCACTAGCGGGGGACAAGAGACCCAGTACTTC. Translated: CASSRNPTSGGQETQYF. The rearrangement uses TRBV4-3 and TRBJ2-5; 11 positions agree with TRBD2. The germline V gene encodes CDR1 LGHNA and CDR2 YSLEER. The CDR3 covers 17 residues. The ends lost 4 bases at V and 2 bases at J; junction bases unmatched: 9.

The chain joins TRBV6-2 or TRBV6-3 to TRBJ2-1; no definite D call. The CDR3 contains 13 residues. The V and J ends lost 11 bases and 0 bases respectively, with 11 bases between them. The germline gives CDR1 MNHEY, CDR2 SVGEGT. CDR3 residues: CASAESSYNEQFF. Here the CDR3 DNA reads TGTGCCTCCGCCGAGAGCTCCTACAATGAGCAGTTCTTC.

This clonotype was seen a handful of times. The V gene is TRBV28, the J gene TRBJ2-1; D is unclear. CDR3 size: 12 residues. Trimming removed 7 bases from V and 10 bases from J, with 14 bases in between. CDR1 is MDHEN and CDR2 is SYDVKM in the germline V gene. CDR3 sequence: CASTARVGEQFF. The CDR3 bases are TGTGCCAGCACCGCGCGAGTCGGGGAGCAGTTCTTC. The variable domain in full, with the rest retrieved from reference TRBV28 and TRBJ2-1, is DVKVTQSSRYLVKRTGEKVFLECVQDMDHENMFWYRQDPGLGLRLIYFSYDVKMKEKGDIPEGYSVSREKKERFSLILESASTNQTSMYLCASTARVGEQFFGPGTRLTVL.

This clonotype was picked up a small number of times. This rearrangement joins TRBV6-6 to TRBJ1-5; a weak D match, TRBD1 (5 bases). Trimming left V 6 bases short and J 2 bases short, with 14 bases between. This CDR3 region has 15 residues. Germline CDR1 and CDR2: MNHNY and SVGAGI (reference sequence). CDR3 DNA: TGTGCCAGCAGCCCCTCCCCGGGGGGCAATCAGCCCCAGCATTTT. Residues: CASSPSPGGNQPQHF.

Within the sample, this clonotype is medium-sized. The chain's CDR3 is CSVEDWGSEDSTGELFF. The CDR3 DNA sequence: TGCAGCGTTGAAGATTGGGGTTCTGAGGATTCCACCGGGGAGCTGTTTTTT. This rearrangement joins TRBV29-1 to TRBJ2-2; D gene ambiguous. V was pared by 0 bases and J by 4 bases, with 18 bases between. Per the germline V gene, CDR1 is SQVTM and CDR2 is ANQGSEA. The CDR3 has 17 amino acids.

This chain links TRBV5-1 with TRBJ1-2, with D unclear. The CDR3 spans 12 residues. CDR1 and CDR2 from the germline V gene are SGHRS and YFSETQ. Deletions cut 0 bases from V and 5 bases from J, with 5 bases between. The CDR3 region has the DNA TGCGCCAGCAGCTTGGGAAGATATGGCTACACCTTC. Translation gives CASSLGRYGYTF.

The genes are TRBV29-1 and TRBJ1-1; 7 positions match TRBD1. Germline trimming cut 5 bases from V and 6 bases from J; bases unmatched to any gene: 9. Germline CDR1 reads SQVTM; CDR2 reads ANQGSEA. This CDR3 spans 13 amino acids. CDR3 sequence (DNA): TGCAGCGTTAACAGGGGTGCGACGGCTGAAGCTTTCTTT. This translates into CSVNRGATAEAFF. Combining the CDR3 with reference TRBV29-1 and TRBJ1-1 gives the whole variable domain SAVISQKPSRDICQRGTSLTIQCQVDSQVTMMFWYRQQPGQSLTLIATANQGSEATYESGFVIDKFPISRPNLTFSTLTVSNMSPEDSSIYLCSVNRGATAEAFFGQGTRLTVV.

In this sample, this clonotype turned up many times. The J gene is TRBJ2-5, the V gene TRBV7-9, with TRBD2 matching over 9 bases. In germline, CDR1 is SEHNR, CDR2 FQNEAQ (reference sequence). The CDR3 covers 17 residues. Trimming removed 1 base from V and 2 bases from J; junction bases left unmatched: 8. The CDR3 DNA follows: TGTGCCAGCAGCTTAGTGAGTAGCGGGGGTGTTCAAGAGACCCAGTACTTC. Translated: CASSLVSSGGVQETQYF.

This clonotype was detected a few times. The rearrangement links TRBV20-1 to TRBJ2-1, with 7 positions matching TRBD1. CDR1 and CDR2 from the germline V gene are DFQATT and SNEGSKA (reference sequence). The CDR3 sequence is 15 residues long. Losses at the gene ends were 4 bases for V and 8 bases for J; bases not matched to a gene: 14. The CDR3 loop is CSATNAGQVRDEQFF. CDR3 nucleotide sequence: TGCAGTGCTACGAACGCCGGACAGGTTAGGGATGAGCAGTTCTTC.